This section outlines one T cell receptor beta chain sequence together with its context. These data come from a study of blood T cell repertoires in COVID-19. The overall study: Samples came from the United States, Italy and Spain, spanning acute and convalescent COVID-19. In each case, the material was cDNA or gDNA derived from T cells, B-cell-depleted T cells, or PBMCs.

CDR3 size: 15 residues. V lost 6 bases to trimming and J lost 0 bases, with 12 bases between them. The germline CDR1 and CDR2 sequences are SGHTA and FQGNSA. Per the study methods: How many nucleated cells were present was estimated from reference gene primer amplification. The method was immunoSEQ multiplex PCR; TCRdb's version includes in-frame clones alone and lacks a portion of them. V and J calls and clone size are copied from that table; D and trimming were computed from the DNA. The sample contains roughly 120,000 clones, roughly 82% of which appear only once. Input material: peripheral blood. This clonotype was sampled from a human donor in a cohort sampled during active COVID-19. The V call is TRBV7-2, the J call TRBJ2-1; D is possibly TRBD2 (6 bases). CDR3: CASRGTASSYNEQFF. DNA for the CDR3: TGTGCCAGCAGGGGGACTGCTAGCTCCTACAATGAGCAGTTCTTC.